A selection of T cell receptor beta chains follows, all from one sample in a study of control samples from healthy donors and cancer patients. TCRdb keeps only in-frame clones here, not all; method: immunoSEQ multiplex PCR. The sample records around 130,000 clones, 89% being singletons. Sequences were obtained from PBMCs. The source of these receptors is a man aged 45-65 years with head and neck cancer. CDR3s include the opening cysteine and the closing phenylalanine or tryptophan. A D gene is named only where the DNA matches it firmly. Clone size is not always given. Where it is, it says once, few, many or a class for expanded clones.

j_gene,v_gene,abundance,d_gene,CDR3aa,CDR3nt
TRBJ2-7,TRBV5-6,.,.,CASSSGTYYEQYF,TGTGCCAGCAGTTCCGGGACCTACTACGAGCAGTACTTC
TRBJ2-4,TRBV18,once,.,CASSPLRGGNIQYF,TGTGCCAGCTCACCCCTGAGGGGGGGGAACATTCAGTACTTC
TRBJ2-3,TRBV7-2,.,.,CASSLALGLYRTDTQYF,TGTGCCAGCAGCTTAGCGCTAGGACTATACCGCACAGATACGCAGTATTTT
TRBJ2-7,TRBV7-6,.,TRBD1,CASSPTGASSYEQYF,TGTGCCAGCAGCCCGACAGGGGCGAGCTCCTACGAGCAGTACTTC
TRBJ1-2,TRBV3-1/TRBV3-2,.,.,CASSQAGTGSNYGYTF,TGTGCCAGCAGCCAAGCGGGAACAGGTTCTAACTATGGCTACACCTTC
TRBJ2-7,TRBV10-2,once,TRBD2,CASSGGLGLAGINEQYF,TGCGCCAGCAGTGGGGGTCTGGGGCTAGCGGGGATTAACGAGCAGTACTTC
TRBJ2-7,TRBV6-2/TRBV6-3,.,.,CASIPPEQGSSEQYF,TGTGCCAGCATCCCACCGGAACAGGGATCCTCCGAGCAGTACTTC
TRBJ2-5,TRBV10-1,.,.,CASSKRLDQETQYF,TGCGCCAGCAGTAAGAGACTAGACCAAGAGACCCAGTACTTC
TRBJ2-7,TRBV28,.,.,CASSLRGLGIISSYEQYF,TGTGCCAGCAGTTTAAGGGGACTGGGTATCATAAGCTCCTACGAGCAGTACTTC
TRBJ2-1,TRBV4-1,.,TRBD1,CASSRGTGVNEQFF,TGCGCCAGCAGCCGAGGGACAGGGGTCAATGAGCAGTTCTTC
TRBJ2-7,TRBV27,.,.,CASSHGPFYEQYF,TGTGCCAGCAGTCACGGTCCCTTTTACGAGCAGTACTTC
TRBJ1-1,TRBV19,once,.,CASSINSQTEAFF,TGTGCCAGTAGTATAAACAGTCAAACTGAAGCTTTCTTT
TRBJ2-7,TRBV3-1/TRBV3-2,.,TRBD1,CASSQSWTGPYEQYF,TGTGCCAGCAGCCAATCTTGGACAGGTCCCTACGAGCAGTACTTC
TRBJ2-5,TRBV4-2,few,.,CASSPRGAGETQYF,TGTGCCAGCAGCCCCCGGGGTGCAGGGGAGACCCAGTACTTC
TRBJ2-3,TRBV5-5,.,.,CASSLARTQADTQYF,TGTGCCAGCAGCTTGGCCCGGACTCAAGCAGATACGCAGTATTTT
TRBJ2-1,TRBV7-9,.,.,CASSLDDRSSYNEQFF,TGTGCCAGCAGCTTAGACGACAGGAGCTCCTACAATGAGCAGTTCTTC
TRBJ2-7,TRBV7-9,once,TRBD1,CASSPRTGTYEQYF,TGTGCCAGCAGCCCGAGGACAGGAACCTACGAGCAGTACTTC
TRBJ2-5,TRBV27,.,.,CASSSDISGETQYF,TGTGCCAGCAGTTCGGACATATCGGGGGAGACCCAGTACTTC
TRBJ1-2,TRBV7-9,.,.,CASSLYTNYGYTF,TGTGCCAGCAGCTTGTACACTAACTATGGCTACACCTTC
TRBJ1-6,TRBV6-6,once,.,CASSYVVRNSPLHF,TGTGCCAGCAGTTACGTAGTGAGAAATTCACCCCTCCACTTT
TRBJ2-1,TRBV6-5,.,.,CASSTVGYEQFF,TGTGCCAGCAGTACGGTCGGCTATGAGCAGTTCTTC
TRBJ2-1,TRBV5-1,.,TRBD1,CASSPGTGATNEQFF,TGCGCCAGCAGCCCCGGGACAGGGGCGACCAATGAGCAGTTCTTC
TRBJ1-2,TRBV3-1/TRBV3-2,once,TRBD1,CASSRTGIDGYTF,TGTGCCAGCAGCCGGACAGGGATAGATGGCTACACCTTC
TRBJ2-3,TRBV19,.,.,CASSERTPRGVDTQYF,TGTGCCAGTAGTGAGAGGACACCGCGGGGTGTAGATACGCAGTATTTT
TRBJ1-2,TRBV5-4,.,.,CATMTLPDETYLRSYTF,TGTGCCACCATGACACTCCCGGACGAGACATACTTAAGGAGCTACACCTTC
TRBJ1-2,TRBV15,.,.,CATSRDSAGGLGYGYTF,TGTGCCACCAGCAGAGATTCCGCCGGGGGGCTGGGCTATGGCTACACCTTC
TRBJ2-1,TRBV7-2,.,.,CASSRSHSLRDNEQFF,TGTGCCAGCAGCCGCAGTCACTCGTTGCGGGACAATGAGCAGTTCTTC
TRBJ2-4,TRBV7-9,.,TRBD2,CASSPGTSRDKNIQYF,TGTGCCAGCAGCCCTGGGACTAGTAGGGACAAAAACATTCAGTACTTC
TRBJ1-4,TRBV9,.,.,CASSPRGPTNEKLFF,TGTGCCAGCAGCCCAAGGGGACCCACTAATGAAAAACTGTTTTTT
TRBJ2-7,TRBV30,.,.,CAWSGGGYEQYF,TGTGCCTGGAGTGGTGGGGGCTACGAGCAGTACTTC
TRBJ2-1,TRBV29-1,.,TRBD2,CSGTSGTSSYNEQFF,TGCAGCGGGACTAGCGGGACGAGCTCCTACAATGAGCAGTTCTTC
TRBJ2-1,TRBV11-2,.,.,CASSLGQAHNEQFF,TGTGCCAGCAGCTTAGGGCAAGCCCACAATGAGCAGTTCTTC
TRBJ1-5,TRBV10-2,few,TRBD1,CATQGAGDQPQHF,TGCGCCACCCAGGGGGCTGGTGATCAGCCCCAGCATTTT
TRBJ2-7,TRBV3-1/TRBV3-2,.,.,CASSKGVGRTSYEQYF,TGTGCCAGCAGCAAGGGGGTTGGGAGAACCTCCTACGAGCAGTACTTC
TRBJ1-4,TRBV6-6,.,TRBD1,CASSIQGGNEKLFF,TGTGCCAGCAGCATACAGGGGGGTAATGAAAAACTGTTTTTT
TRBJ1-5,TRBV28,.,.,CASSPGHLSYSNQPQHF,TGTGCCAGCAGCCCTGGCCACTTAAGTTACAGCAATCAGCCCCAGCATTTT
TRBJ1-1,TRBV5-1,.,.,CASSLDQFIDTEAFF,TGCGCCAGCAGCTTGGATCAGTTCATAGACACTGAAGCTTTCTTT
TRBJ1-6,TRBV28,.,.,CASKQNPGGNSPLHF,TGTGCCAGCAAGCAGAACCCGGGAGGAAATTCACCCCTCCACTTT
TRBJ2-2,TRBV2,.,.,CASKEGPNTGELFF,TGTGCCAGTAAGGAGGGGCCGAACACCGGGGAGCTGTTTTTT
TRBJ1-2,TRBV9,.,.,CASRDTGGNYYGYTF,TGTGCCAGCAGAGATACGGGGGGTAACTACTATGGCTACACCTTC
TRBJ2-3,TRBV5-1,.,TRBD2,CASSLALAGSTDTQYF,TGCGCCAGCAGCTTGGCGCTAGCGGGCAGCACAGATACGCAGTATTTT
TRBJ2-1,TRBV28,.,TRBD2,CASSSPAGGPYNEQFF,TGTGCCAGCAGTTCCCCAGCGGGAGGGCCGTACAATGAGCAGTTCTTC
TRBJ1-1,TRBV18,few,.,CASSPPQGFNTEAFF,TGTGCCAGCTCACCACCGCAGGGATTTAACACTGAAGCTTTCTTT
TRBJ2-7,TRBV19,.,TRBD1,CASSRPGQGFGYEQYF,TGTGCCAGTAGTAGGCCGGGACAGGGATTCGGATACGAGCAGTACTTC
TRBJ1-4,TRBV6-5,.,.,CASSYYPGGIEKLFF,TGTGCCAGCAGTTACTACCCTGGCGGAATTGAAAAACTGTTTTTT
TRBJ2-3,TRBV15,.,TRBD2,CATSRDRGGRPDTQYF,TGTGCCACCAGCAGAGATCGCGGCGGGAGACCAGATACGCAGTATTTT
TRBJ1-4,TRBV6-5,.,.,CASRRRGGVNEKLFF,TGTGCCAGCAGGCGAAGGGGAGGTGTTAATGAAAAACTGTTTTTT
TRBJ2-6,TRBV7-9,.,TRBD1,CASSLERQGRSGANVLTF,TGTGCCAGCAGCTTAGAGAGACAGGGACGATCTGGGGCCAACGTCCTGACTTTC
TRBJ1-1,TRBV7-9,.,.,CASSLDFNEAFF,TGTGCCAGCAGCTTAGATTTCAATGAAGCTTTCTTT
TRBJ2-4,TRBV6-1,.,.,CASSEVGRGDIQYF,TGTGCCAGCAGTGAAGTCGGCAGGGGAGACATTCAGTACTTC
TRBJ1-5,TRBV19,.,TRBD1,CASSIGTGWSQPQHF,TGTGCCAGTAGTATCGGGACAGGGTGGAGTCAGCCCCAGCATTTT
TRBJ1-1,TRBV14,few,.,CASSQVLGRRNTEAFF,TGTGCCAGCAGCCAAGTTCTGGGGAGGCGGAACACTGAAGCTTTCTTT
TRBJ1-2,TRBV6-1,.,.,CAGSELKTDKIGYGYTF,TGTGCCGGCAGTGAACTCAAGACAGACAAAATAGGCTATGGCTACACCTTC
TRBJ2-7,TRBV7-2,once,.,CASSLEGHDYEQYF,TGTGCCAGCAGCTTAGAGGGACACGACTACGAGCAGTACTTC
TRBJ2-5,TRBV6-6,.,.,CASSYSGGRETQYF,TGTGCCAGCAGTTACTCGGGGGGGCGGGAGACCCAGTACTTC
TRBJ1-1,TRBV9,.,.,CASSVVPGGTEAFF,TGTGCCAGCAGCGTAGTTCCGGGAGGTACTGAAGCTTTCTTT
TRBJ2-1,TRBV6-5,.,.,CASKATHRVFNEQFF,TGTGCCAGCAAAGCGACGCACAGGGTTTTCAATGAGCAGTTCTTC
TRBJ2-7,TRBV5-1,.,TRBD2,CASSLESGGSYEQYF,TGCGCCAGCAGCTTGGAGAGCGGGGGTTCATACGAGCAGTACTTC